The TCR beta chain under discussion was sequenced for a study of T cell changes during pregnancy in multiple sclerosis. Deletions cut 4 bases from V and 0 bases from J, with 17 bases between. The CDR3 is made up of 17 amino acids. CDR1 SGHTA and CDR2 FQGTGA come from the germline V gene. TCRdb keeps only in-frame clones here, not all; method: immunoSEQ multiplex PCR. The table has some 40,000 clones, around 94% seen once; the top ten hold roughly 1.7%. Source: peripheral blood, taken in the third trimester of pregnancy. The chain couples TRBV7-3 to TRBJ2-3; possibly TRBD1 for D (6 bases). The sequence was obtained from a female donor with multiple sclerosis, enrolled in a pregnancy study. The CDR3 coding sequence is TGTGCCAGCAGCTCGAAACCGACAGGCACTAGCACAGATACGCAGTATTTT. It translates to CASSSKPTGTSTDTQYF.